Listed below are T cell receptor beta chains from one sample, sequenced in a study of molecular identifiers for immune sequencing clone quantification. One entry per CDR3 protein results from TCRdb running MiXCR on the PCR reads. The sample gives about 300,000 distinct CDR3 sequences, about 22% of which show up once; approximately 0.85% is in the top ten. Sequencing used naive CD8+ T cells from blood, with Jurkat cell RNA spiked in. The receptors come from a human donor in good health. Some libraries in this study had Jurkat cell RNA spiked in. Both conserved end residues are part of each CDR3. A D gene is named only where the DNA matches it firmly. Where a row states a size, it is once, few, many or the class of an expanded clone; other rows omit it.

>TRBV30|TRBJ2-5|many|TRBD2
TGTGCCTGGAGTGGGGCGGGAGGCGAGACCCAGTACTTC
CAWSGAGGETQYF
>TRBV14|TRBJ2-1|few|NA
TGTGCCAGCAGAGGGCGCGGGGTTGGCCACAATGAGCAGTTCTTC
CASRGRGVGHNEQFF
>TRBV20-1|TRBJ1-4|many|NA
TGCAGTGCTAGAGAAAAAGGCAGGACGAGAACTAATGAAAAACTGTTTTTT
CSAREKGRTRTNEKLFF
>TRBV7-8|TRBJ2-7|NA|NA
TGTGCCAGCAGCTTAGGTGTGGACAGCGCAGAGCAGTACTTC
CASSLGVDSAEQYF
>TRBV15|TRBJ2-3|few|TRBD2
TGTGCCACCAGCAGAGATTTCGGGCCTAGCGGGAGCACAGATACGCAGTATTTT
CATSRDFGPSGSTDTQYF
>TRBV2|TRBJ1-4|many|TRBD1
TGTGCCAGCAGGGGACAGTCAACTAATGAAAAACTGTTTTTT
CASRGQSTNEKLFF
>TRBV11-2|TRBJ2-2|once|TRBD1
TGTGCCAGCAGCTTAGTCGTGACAGGGGAGAACACCGGGGAGCTGCTTTTT
CASSLVVTGENTGELLF
>TRBV4-3|TRBJ1-2|few|TRBD1
TGCGCCAGCAGCCCACAGGGACAGTCAATCTATGGCTACACCTTC
CASSPQGQSIYGYTF
>TRBV7-6|TRBJ2-5|few|NA
TGTGCCAGCAGCCACGTAAACCCACAAGAGACCCAGTACTTC
CASSHVNPQETQYF
>TRBV7-9|TRBJ2-5|many|TRBD2
TGTGCCAGCAGCTTGGGACTAGGGAGAGAGACCCAGTACTTC
CASSLGLGRETQYF
>TRBV30|TRBJ2-1|NA|NA
TGTGCCTGGAGTGAGTCAGCCATCTCCCACAATGAGCAGTTCTTC
CAWSESAISHNEQFF